Sequencing of this T cell receptor beta chain was carried out in a study of OX40 agonist ivuxolimab in advanced cancers. A note on this clone: Its antigen is not identified.

In germline, CDR1 is KGHSH, CDR2 LQKENI. This CDR3 is 15 amino acids long. Deletions cut 2 bases from V and 2 bases from J, with 13 bases between. Using immunoSEQ multiplex PCR, the repertoire was profiled, and TCRdb retains in-frame clones only, with some absent. The data hold about 46,000 clones, with 82% observed a single time. Study findings and constraints: CD4+ and CD8+ T cells in blood underwent clonal expansion by week 6 at 0.1 to 3.0 mg/kg.

This chain links TRBV18 with TRBJ2-7; D unresolved. The specimen was CD4+ or CD8+ T cells sorted from blood, collected in a trial of the OX40 agonist ivuxolimab. The TCR originated in an adult with an advanced solid tumor such as melanoma, head and neck, liver or kidney cancer. CDR3 DNA sequence: TGTGCCAGCTCACCAGACAAGTTAAGTACCTACGAGCAGTACTTC. Protein: CASSPDKLSTYEQYF.